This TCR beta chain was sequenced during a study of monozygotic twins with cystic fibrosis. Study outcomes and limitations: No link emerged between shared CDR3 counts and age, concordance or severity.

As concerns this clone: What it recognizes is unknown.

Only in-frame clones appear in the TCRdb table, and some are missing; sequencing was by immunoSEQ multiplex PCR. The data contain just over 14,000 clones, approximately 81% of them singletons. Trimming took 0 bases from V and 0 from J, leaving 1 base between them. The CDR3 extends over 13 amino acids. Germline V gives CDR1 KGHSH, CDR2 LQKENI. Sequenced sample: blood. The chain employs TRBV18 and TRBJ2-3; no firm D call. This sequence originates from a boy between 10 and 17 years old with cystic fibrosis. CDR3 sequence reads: CASSPPSTDTQYF. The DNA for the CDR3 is TGTGCCAGCTCACCACCTAGCACAGATACGCAGTATTTT.